This T cell receptor (beta chain) was captured by sequencing in a study of OX40 agonist ivuxolimab in advanced cancers. For the study at large: Treatment received earlier with anti-PD-1, anti-PD-L1 or anti-CTLA-4 agents was allowed, and 40% had some.

On this clone itself: Its target is not known.

Study-wide findings and caveats: The study found that CD8+ T cells averaged more expanded clones than CD4+. At 0.1 to 3.0 mg/kg, CD4+ and CD8+ blood T cells expanded clonally by week 6.

The table came from immunoSEQ multiplex PCR; TCRdb's copy has only in-frame clones and leaves some out. The sample holds roughly 65,000 clones; around four fifths are singletons and the top ten take about 3.5%. The CDR3 sequence is 14 residues long. The V end lost 2 bases, the J end lost 7 bases, and 15 bases lay between the germline ends. From germline, CDR1 is MDHEN and CDR2 SYDVKM. The TCR was taken from an adult with an advanced solid tumor such as melanoma, head and neck, liver or kidney cancer. The rearrangement links TRBV28 to TRBJ2-7, with D uncertain. The material sequenced was CD4+ or CD8+ T cells sorted from blood, taken in a trial of the OX40 agonist ivuxolimab. The CDR3 coding sequence is TGTGCCAGCAGTTTAGTCCGGCGACCCCGGGAGCAGTACTTC. It translates to CASSLVRRPREQYF. Filled out from reference TRBV28 and TRBJ2-7, the complete variable domain reads DVKVTQSSRYLVKRTGEKVFLECVQDMDHENMFWYRQDPGLGLRLIYFSYDVKMKEKGDIPEGYSVSREKKERFSLILESASTNQTSMYLCASSLVRRPREQYFGPGTRLTVT.